These 14 T cell receptor beta chains share one sample of origin, sequenced in a study of blood T cells in healthy people across ages. PCR was performed a second time for roughly 7 to 12 cycles using a sample-barcoded 5' primer and a J-beta primer mix. Each CDR3 protein gets one entry after TCRdb re-called the 5' RACE reads with MiXCR. The table records about 1.4 million distinct CDR3 sequences, approximately 59% of them present only once. The sequenced sample was blood. These receptors were taken from a man younger than 35 in good health.

Notes on this clonotype: The junction shows a germline mismatch at one end, possibly a read error. The genes are TRBV11-2 and TRBJ2-4, with D possibly TRBD1 on 6 matching bases. This CDR3 contains 14 residues. Germline V gene sequence: CDR1 SGHAT, CDR2 FQNNGV. The CDR3 DNA reads as TGTGCCAGCACCCACGGTACAGGGAAAAACATTCGGTACTTC. This gives the protein CASTHGTGKNIRYF.

Of note for this clonotype: The conserved phenylalanine or tryptophan normally closing the CDR3 is absent here, so this likely arose from a read error. CDR3 DNA sequence: TGTGCCAGCAGCCTACTCCAGCGGAAATACAATGAGCAGTTCTTA. Translated, it gives CASSLLQRKYNEQFL. V is TRBV7-2 and J is TRBJ2-1, with a tentative D call TRBD2 (5 bases). CDR1 and CDR2 from the germline V gene are SGHTA and FQGNSA. V dropped 5 bases and J dropped 4 bases, with 15 bases sitting between them. CDR3 length equals 15 residues.

This clonotype was seen a single time. The chain has TRBV20-1 and TRBJ1-5, with no clear D. V lost 6 bases and J lost 0, with 9 bases in between. The CDR3 consists of 13 residues. Germline V gives CDR1 DFQATT, CDR2 SNEGSKA (reference sequence). The CDR3 region is CSARSLSNQPQHF. CDR3 coding DNA: TGCAGTGCGCGGTCCCTTAGCAATCAGCCCCAGCATTTT.

This clonotype was found many times. The rearrangement joins TRBV29-1 to TRBJ2-1, with D perhaps given as TRBD1 or TRBD2 (5 bases each). Looked up from germline, CDR1 is SQVTM and CDR2 is ANQGSEA. This CDR3 spans 13 amino acids. Trimming removed 6 bases at V and 4 bases at J, with 13 bases between. Here the CDR3 reads CSVPRGDYNEQFF. CDR3 DNA sequence: TGCAGCGTCCCTAGAGGGGATTACAATGAGCAGTTCTTC.

V gene TRBV4-1 combines with J gene TRBJ1-1, with a tentative D call TRBD1 (5 bases). The V end was cut by 6 bases, the J end by 4 bases, with 18 bases between. The CDR3 runs to 15 residues. CDR1 and CDR2 from the germline V gene are MGHRA and YSYEKL. CDR3 DNA sequence: TGCGCCAGCAGTTACGACAGCTTTCCTTCCACTGAAGCTTTCTTT. This translates into CASSYDSFPSTEAFF.

The chain combines TRBV11-2 with TRBJ2-7, with TRBD1 matching 11 bases. The J call may not be correct, given that the DNA end is closer to TRBJ2-5. Germline loops: CDR1 SGHAT, CDR2 FQNNGV. The CDR3 has 16 residues. CDR3: CASSLGTGGASETQYF. The CDR3 DNA is TGTGCCAGCAGCTTAGGGACAGGGGGCGCTTCAGAGACCCAGTACTTC.

This clonotype was recorded a few times. V usage is TRBV20-1 and J usage is TRBJ1-1; the D gene is possibly TRBD1 (6 bases). The germline gives CDR1 DFQATT, CDR2 SNEGSKA (reference sequence). Trimming removed 5 bases at V and 0 bases at J, with 16 bases between. The CDR3 covers 15 residues. The CDR3 is CSALPKGGMNTEAFF. CDR3 nucleotides: TGCAGTGCTTTGCCCAAAGGGGGGATGAACACTGAAGCTTTCTTT.

This chain connects TRBV10-3 to TRBJ2-5, with unresolved D. This CDR3 spans 10 amino acids. Per the germline V gene, CDR1 is ENHRY and CDR2 is SYGVKD. The V and J ends lost 10 bases and 5 bases respectively, with 8 bases between them. The CDR3 DNA is TGTGCCAACCGAGAGGAGACCCAGTACTTC. Translation gives CANREETQYF.

The V and J genes are TRBV6-6 and TRBJ2-7; 7 bases match TRBD1. Germline CDR1 and CDR2: MNHNY and SVGAGI (reference sequence). This CDR3 has 14 amino acids. The V gene end was trimmed by 6 bases and the J gene end by 7 bases; junction bases not matched to a gene: 12. For the CDR3, the DNA is TGTGCCAGCAGCCCGTGGGACAGCCCCAATGAGCAGTACTTC. This translates into CASSPWDSPNEQYF.

The rearrangement uses TRBV21-1 and TRBJ2-5; the table assigns TRBD1, which was not confirmed against the DNA. TRBV21-1 is designated a pseudogene. The CDR3 totals 18 residues. This CDR3 reads CASSLGDRERWEQETQYF. CDR3 DNA: TGTGCCAGCAGCCTCGGAGACAGGGAACGATGGGAGCAAGAGACCCAGTACTTC.

This chain links TRBV10-1 with TRBJ2-4, with 11 bases aligning to TRBD2. The DNA end is a closer match to TRBJ2-7, so the J assignment may be wrong. Germline CDR1 and CDR2: WNHNN and SYGVQD (reference sequence). CDR3 length equals 14 residues. CDR3 loop: CASSRIAGGGEQYF. CDR3 bases: TGCGCCAGCAGCCGCATAGCGGGAGGGGGCGAGCAGTACTTC.

This clonotype was found a few times. This chain uses TRBV20-1 with TRBJ2-1, with 7 bases fitting TRBD2. The CDR3 is 15 amino acids. The V and J ends lost 0 bases and 5 bases, in that order; junction bases with no gene match: 7. The germline gives CDR1 DFQATT, CDR2 SNEGSKA (reference sequence). This CDR3 is CSARDAGLADNEQFF. The DNA of the CDR3 is TGCAGTGCTAGAGATGCGGGGCTAGCGGACAATGAGCAGTTCTTC.

The sample holds a few counts of this clonotype. This chain joins TRBV4-3 and TRBJ2-4; D is possibly TRBD2 (5 bases). The J call may be incorrect, as the DNA end agrees better with TRBJ2-7. From germline, CDR1 is LGHNA and CDR2 YSLEER. The CDR3 runs 16 residues. Here the CDR3 reads CASSQVIMGIGSEQYF. DNA of the CDR3: TGCGCCAGCAGCCAGGTAATAATGGGAATTGGGAGCGAGCAGTACTTC.

The chain recombines TRBV12-3 or TRBV12-4 with TRBJ2-7; 7 bases align to TRBD1. The V segment lost 6 bases and the J segment 2 bases; nucleotides outside the gene matches: 10. The CDR3 is made up of 15 amino acids. For the CDR3, the DNA is TGTGCCAGCAGGCAATCGACAGGGACCCCCTACGAGCAGTACTTC. This gives the protein CASRQSTGTPYEQYF.